This T cell receptor beta chain was recorded in a study of T cell changes during pregnancy in multiple sclerosis. Generated by immunoSEQ multiplex PCR, the TCRdb table keeps only in-frame clones and is missing some. The repertoire holds 60,000 to 70,000 clones, with about 90% as singletons. There are 14 residues in the CDR3. The ends were cut back, 1 base at V and 9 bases at J, with 13 bases in the middle. Germline CDR1 LGHNA, CDR2 YSLEER. J is TRBJ2-1 and V is TRBV4-3; D is possibly TRBD2 (6 bases). The specimen was peripheral blood, collected in the third trimester of pregnancy. The TCR originated in a female donor in good health, enrolled as a control in a pregnancy study. CDR3 residues: CASSQGLGGGEQFF. The CDR3 DNA reads as TGCGCCAGCAGCCAAGGTCTGGGGGGAGGTGAGCAGTTCTTC.